This T cell receptor (beta chain) was documented in a study of blood T cell repertoires in COVID-19. As for the study in general: Specimens from acute and convalescent COVID-19 originated in the United States, Italy and Spain. Sources were T cells, B-cell-depleted T cells, or PBMCs; the material itself was cDNA or gDNA.

Methods used by the authors: From reference gene primer amplification, estimates of nucleated cell counts were derived. The assay was immunoSEQ multiplex PCR, and TCRdb's table has in-frame clones only and misses some. That table gives V, J and clone size, and the DNA gave D and trimming. The sample contains roughly 390,000 clones, about 85% of which appear only once. V lost 2 bases to trimming and J lost 5 bases, with 12 bases between them. The germline V gene has CDR1 MNHEY and CDR2 SVGAGI. The CDR3 totals 14 residues. The clonotype originates from a woman younger than 35 with acute or convalescent COVID-19. This chain joins TRBV6-5 and TRBJ2-5; D gene unclear. The sequenced material came from peripheral blood. CDR3 sequence: CASSYGRPGETQYF. The CDR3 DNA reads as TGTGCCAGCAGTTACGGTCGACCCGGGGAGACCCAGTACTTC.